This T cell receptor beta chain was captured by sequencing in a study of cytomegalovirus exposure and HLA in healthy donors. The study's findings and limits: In a later analysis, a genetic analysis reported fewer productive-TCR N-insertions in an Asian-associated ancestry cluster than the cohort average. Reports state that TCR beta sequences accurately predicted most subjects' HLA-A and HLA-B alleles.

In regard to this clone: Its specificity is unknown.

PCR involved 60 Vbeta and 13 Jbeta primers. Per the original data handling: Later analysis identified around 85 million unique TCR beta chains, about 12 million shared. Some clones are missing from TCRdb's copy, which holds only in-frame ones; the method was immunoSEQ multiplex PCR. The DNA was the basis for D and trimming; V, J and clone size are from that table. The repertoire consists of 100,000 to 140,000 clones, with 74% occurring once and the leading ten covering 12% to 15%. Germline CDR1 is MDHEN and CDR2 is SYDVKM. The V segment lost 8 bases and the J segment 8 bases; nucleotides outside the gene matches: 12. This CDR3 comprises 14 residues.

The TCR originated in a woman aged 40-49 years in good health and CMV-seropositive. The chain joins TRBV28 to TRBJ1-2; 9 positions match TRBD1. Sequenced: PBMCs. CDR3 sequence reads: CASHRGQGMEGYTF. The CDR3 coding sequence is TGTGCCAGCCACCGAGGACAGGGGATGGAAGGCTACACCTTC.